These 28 T cell receptor beta chains were sequenced from one sample in a study of T-cell memory formation after mild COVID-19. TCRdb re-analysed the 5' RACE reads in MiXCR, keeping a single row per CDR3 protein. Here the sample spans some 120,000 distinct CDR3 sequences, more than 15% being singletons. The sequencing sample was made of PBMCs or a T cell subset sorted from them (not recorded which). These receptors came from a man between 18 and 29 years old who had mild COVID-19 (a few samples of this study predate the infection). Cell type and time point are not known.

This chain links TRBV7-3 with TRBJ2-7; 9 nucleotides line up with TRBD2. Germline CDR1 SGHTA, CDR2 FQGTGA. CDR3 size: 14 residues. Trimming cost V 5 bases and J 2 bases; bases outside gene matches: 4. CDR3 in amino acids: CASSRGGGAYEQYV. CDR3 in DNA: TGTGCCAGCAGCCGGGGCGGGGGGGCCTACGAGCAGTACGTC.

This clonotype was seen a few times. This chain links TRBV7-2 with TRBJ1-2; weak D call: TRBD1 (5 bases). The germline V gene encodes CDR1 SGHTA and CDR2 FQGNSA. CDR3 size: 14 residues. V gave up 5 bases and J gave up 2 bases, with 12 bases separating them. The CDR3 loop reads CASSLDSRNYGYTF. The CDR3 nucleotides read TGTGCCAGCAGCCTTGACAGCCGCAACTATGGCTACACCTTC.

This clonotype showed up just a few times. The rearrangement links TRBV24-1 to TRBJ2-3; D perhaps matches TRBD2 (6 bases). The length of the CDR3 is 14 residues. Germline CDR1 reads KGHDR; CDR2 reads SFDVKD. V lost 4 bases to trimming and J lost 1 base, with 8 bases between them. The DNA of the CDR3 is TGTGCCACCAGTGAGGAGGGCGGCACAGATACGCAGTATTTT. Protein: CATSEEGGTDTQYF.

The rearrangement links TRBV7-6 to TRBJ1-5; possible D gene TRBD1, 6 bases. The length of the CDR3 is 17 residues. The germline V gene has CDR1 SGHVS and CDR2 FNYEAQ. Deletions cut 1 base from V and 1 base from J, with 14 bases between. The CDR3 reads CASSLGAGARSNQPQHF. CDR3 nucleotide sequence: TGTGCCAGCAGCTTAGGAGCAGGGGCTCGGAGCAATCAGCCCCAGCATTTT.

The rearrangement joins TRBV5-1 to TRBJ2-2; weak D call: TRBD1 (5 bases). CDR3 length: 15 residues. Trimming removed 0 bases from V and 4 bases from J, with 10 bases in between. Germline CDR1 and CDR2: SGHRS and YFSETQ. CDR3 sequence reads: CASSLESQGTGELFF. The DNA for the CDR3 is TGCGCCAGCAGCTTGGAGTCTCAGGGCACCGGGGAGCTGTTTTTT.

A few counts support this clonotype. V and J are TRBV7-2 and TRBJ2-2, with D tentatively TRBD1 or TRBD2 (5 bases each). V lost 0 bases and J lost 6, with 8 bases in between. Germline-derived CDR1 and CDR2 are SGHTA and FQGNSA. This CDR3 comprises 14 residues. This CDR3 is CASSLAWGSGELFF. For the CDR3, the DNA is TGTGCCAGCAGCTTAGCTTGGGGGTCCGGGGAGCTGTTTTTT.

The sample holds one count of this clonotype. The chain combines TRBV7-8 with TRBJ2-3; D is uncertain. Germline lookup yields CDR1 SGHVS and CDR2 FQNEAQ. V shed 2 bases and J shed 0 bases, with 12 bases lying between them. This CDR3 is 16 amino acids long. CDR3 sequence: CASSLRPAASTDTQYF. Here the CDR3 DNA reads TGTGCCAGCAGCTTAAGACCGGCCGCTAGCACAGATACGCAGTATTTT.

The chain links TRBV7-2 to TRBJ2-3; a possible D gene is TRBD2 (6 bases). The V gene's germline CDR1 is SGHTA and CDR2 FQGNSA. V dropped 0 bases and J dropped 1 base, with 8 bases sitting between them. CDR3 length equals 15 residues. CDR3: CASSLAPGGTDTQYF. The DNA for the CDR3 is TGTGCCAGCAGCTTAGCTCCGGGGGGCACAGATACGCAGTATTTT.

Many counts were recorded for this clonotype. The chain links TRBV7-9 to TRBJ2-3, with D possibly TRBD1 on 6 matching bases. The germline V gene encodes CDR1 SEHNR and CDR2 FQNEAQ (reference sequence). This CDR3 region has 14 residues. Trimming removed 3 bases from V and 1 base from J, with 8 bases in between. Here the CDR3 DNA reads TGTGCCAGCAGCTTTTGGACAGGCACAGATACGCAGTATTTT. This translates into CASSFWTGTDTQYF.

The V gene is TRBV6-5, the J gene TRBJ1-6, with TRBD1 matching over 9 bases. The CDR3 spans 14 residues. Germline V CDR1 and CDR2: MNHEY, SVGAGI. J was trimmed by 11 bases and V by 2 bases; bases with no gene match: 4. The CDR3 DNA reads TGTGCCAGCAGTTACGACGGGACAGGGACACCCCTCCACTTT. Protein product: CASSYDGTGTPLHF.

This chain links TRBV12-3 or TRBV12-4 with TRBJ2-5; unclear D gene. Trimming took 0 bases from V and 0 from J, leaving 11 bases between them. The CDR3 runs 16 residues. CDR3 bases: TGTGCCAGCAGTTTAGCCCCCGCGGCGAACCAAGAGACCCAGTACTTC. Protein product: CASSLAPAANQETQYF.

This clonotype appeared a few times. The chain has TRBV4-1 and TRBJ1-1; no firm D call. The germline CDR1 and CDR2 sequences are MGHRA and YSYEKL. Trimming took off 0 bases at V and 5 bases at J, with 7 bases between the two ends. The CDR3 sequence is 13 residues long. CDR3 residues: CASSQDRRTEAFF. The CDR3 DNA sequence: TGCGCCAGCAGCCAAGATCGTCGGACTGAAGCTTTCTTT.

This clonotype was observed a handful of times. The chain recombines TRBV7-2 with TRBJ2-1; 7 nucleotides align to TRBD2. In germline, CDR1 is SGHTA, CDR2 FQGNSA. V gave up 1 base and J gave up 7 bases; unmatched junction bases: 10. The CDR3 covers 16 residues. CDR3 nucleotides: TGTGCCAGCAGCTTAGGCGGCGCGGGGGTTGGGAATGAGCAGTTCTTC. Its translation is CASSLGGAGVGNEQFF.

The rearrangement uses TRBV5-1 and TRBJ2-5; 7 nucleotides align to TRBD2. Germline V lookup: CDR1 SGHRS, CDR2 YFSETQ. CDR3 length: 16 residues. V lost 1 base, J lost 1 base, and 7 bases stayed unmatched. The CDR3 nucleotides are TGCGCCAGCAGCTTGCAGGCTAGCGGAGTCCAAGAGACCCAGTACTTC. Protein sequence: CASSLQASGVQETQYF.

The rearrangement joins TRBV12-3 or TRBV12-4 to TRBJ1-1, with D tentatively TRBD1 (6 bases). The CDR3 loop spans 14 amino acids. V lost 3 bases, J lost 1 base, and 9 bases lay in between. CDR3 in amino acids: CASSFQGGNTEAFF. The CDR3 nucleotides are TGTGCCAGCAGTTTCCAAGGGGGGAACACTGAAGCTTTCTTT.

This chain connects TRBV12-3 or TRBV12-4 to TRBJ2-1, with D hard to call. The CDR3 runs 15 residues. V was pared by 2 bases and J by 7 bases, with 15 bases between. The CDR3 nucleotides read TGTGCCAGCAGTTTATACGGCTCACCCCTGAATGAGCAGTTCTTC. Amino acid sequence: CASSLYGSPLNEQFF.

The table lists this clonotype with many counts. This chain links TRBV6-5 with TRBJ1-2; TRBD1 agrees at 8 bases. V lost 5 bases to trimming and J lost 4 bases; unmatched junction nucleotides: 9. Germline-derived CDR1 and CDR2 are MNHEY and SVGAGI. This CDR3 spans 15 amino acids. The CDR3 DNA is TGTGCCAGCAGTCCGGGACAGGCGGGCGTCTATGGCTACACCTTC. Protein product: CASSPGQAGVYGYTF.

The chain carries TRBV5-1 and TRBJ2-5, with D uncertain. V was cut by 0 bases and J by 3 bases, with 12 bases left in between. The CDR3 covers 15 residues. Germline CDR1 reads SGHRS; CDR2 reads YFSETQ. The CDR3 nucleotides read TGCGCCAGCAGCTTGGAGTGGACGGTCAAAGAGACCCAGTACTTC. This sequence encodes CASSLEWTVKETQYF.

The V gene is TRBV7-7, the J gene TRBJ2-3; 11 positions agree with TRBD2. Germline V gene data show CDR1 as SSHAT and CDR2 as FNYEAQ (reference sequence). This CDR3 comprises 16 residues. V shed 4 bases and J 1 base; nucleotides not matched to a gene: 4. The CDR3: CASSSSGGPGTDTQYF. CDR3 DNA sequence: TGTGCCAGCAGCTCTAGCGGGGGGCCGGGCACAGATACGCAGTATTTT.

The chain employs TRBV20-1 and TRBJ2-2; TRBD2 agrees at 14 bases. Germline CDR1 DFQATT, CDR2 SNEGSKA (reference sequence). This CDR3 has 16 residues. Trimming at V came to 0 bases and at J to 7 bases, leaving 4 bases not matched to a gene. The CDR3 nucleotides read TGCAGTGCTAGAGATAGACTAGCGGGGGGGTACGGGGAGCTGTTTTTT. Translated: CSARDRLAGGYGELFF.

This clonotype was detected a few times. The V and J genes are TRBV7-2 and TRBJ2-7; 10 positions agree with TRBD2. The CDR3 is made up of 14 amino acids. The V and J ends lost 5 bases and 2 bases, in that order; junction bases with no gene match: 3. CDR1 and CDR2 (germline): SGHTA, FQGNSA. The CDR3 reads CASSMSGGAYEQYV. CDR3 DNA sequence: TGTGCCAGCAGCATGAGCGGGGGGGCCTACGAGCAGTACGTC.

V gene TRBV10-3 combines with J gene TRBJ1-3; D perhaps matches TRBD1 (5 bases). This CDR3 is 14 amino acids long. Trimming pared 6 bases from V and 0 bases from J, leaving 9 bases between. The V gene's germline CDR1 is ENHRY and CDR2 SYGVKD. As DNA, the CDR3 is TGTGCCATCAGCGACAGTCCCTCTGGAAACACCATATATTTT. This translates into CAISDSPSGNTIYF.

This clonotype was counted at least ten times. The genes are TRBV2 and TRBJ1-5; 8 nucleotides align to TRBD1. V trimming: 6 bases; J trimming: 2 bases; junction bases outside the gene matches: 0. Germline lookup yields CDR1 SNHLY and CDR2 FYNNEI. The CDR3 length is 13 residues. This CDR3 is CASRDRGNQPQHF. Written as DNA, the CDR3 is TGTGCCAGCAGGGACAGGGGCAATCAGCCCCAGCATTTT.

The genes are TRBV10-1 and TRBJ2-3, with 7 positions matching TRBD2. The germline V gene has CDR1 WNHNN and CDR2 SYGVQD (reference sequence). Germline trimming cut 5 bases from V and 2 bases from J; bases unmatched to any gene: 4. CDR3 size: 14 residues. This CDR3 is CASSKAGPTDTQYF. The CDR3 DNA follows: TGCGCCAGCAGTAAAGCGGGGCCCACAGATACGCAGTATTTT.

This chain joins TRBV5-1 and TRBJ1-1, with 9 bases fitting TRBD1. Germline CDR1 and CDR2: SGHRS and YFSETQ. The trim removed 5 bases at V and 0 bases at J, leaving 5 bases unmatched. The CDR3 is 15 amino acids. CDR3 bases: TGCGCCAGCAGGCGGACAGGGGACCTGAACACTGAAGCTTTCTTT. Its translation: CASRRTGDLNTEAFF.

This chain connects TRBV20-1 to TRBJ2-3; D is undetermined. Trimming left V 3 bases short and J 5 bases short, with 9 bases between. Germline-derived CDR1 and CDR2 are DFQATT and SNEGSKA (reference sequence). The CDR3 is 12 residues long. The CDR3 loop reads CSARIREDTQYF. The CDR3 nucleotides read TGCAGTGCTAGGATAAGAGAAGATACGCAGTATTTT.

V is TRBV5-1 and J is TRBJ2-2, with 8 bases fitting TRBD2. CDR1 is SGHRS, CDR2 YFSETQ, per germline. CDR3 length equals 17 residues. Trimming at V came to 1 base and at J to 0 bases, leaving 5 bases not matched to a gene. The DNA of the CDR3 is TGCGCCAGCAGCTTGTCTAGCGGGTTCGCGAACACCGGGGAGCTGTTTTTT. Amino acids: CASSLSSGFANTGELFF.

V gene TRBV10-3 combines with J gene TRBJ2-5; the D call may be TRBD1 or TRBD2 (5 bases each). This CDR3 is built from 15 residues. The germline V and J ends were trimmed by 4 bases and 5 bases, with 17 bases remaining between them. The germline V gene has CDR1 ENHRY and CDR2 SYGVKD. CDR3 amino acids: CAISGTTTGTETQYF. Here the CDR3 DNA reads TGTGCCATCAGTGGGACCACTACTGGGACGGAGACCCAGTACTTC.